This is a list of T cell receptor beta chains from one sample in a study of T cell changes during pregnancy in multiple sclerosis. The assay was immunoSEQ multiplex PCR, and TCRdb's table has in-frame clones only and misses some. The data show roughly 110,000 clones, around 90% seen once. The input for sequencing was peripheral blood, taken before pregnancy. The receptors were sampled from a female donor with multiple sclerosis, enrolled in a pregnancy study. The CDR3 runs from the conserved cysteine through the conserved F or W. A D gene is named only where the DNA matches it firmly. Only some rows state a clone size, as once, few, many or a class for expanded clones.

v_gene	d_gene	j_gene	abundance	CDR3aa	CDR3nt
TRBV9	.	TRBJ1-2	once	CASSQQGHYGYTF	TGTGCCAGCAGCCAGCAGGGCCACTATGGCTACACCTTC
TRBV30	.	TRBJ1-6	.	CAWSVGTPGSPLHF	TGTGCCTGGAGTGTGGGGACACCGGGTTCACCCCTCCACTTT
TRBV18	TRBD2	TRBJ2-2	.	CASSPQLAGNTGELFF	TGTGCCAGCTCACCACAACTAGCGGGAAACACCGGGGAGCTGTTTTTT
TRBV9	.	TRBJ2-2	.	CASSAGLRDGTGELFF	TGTGCCAGCAGCGCCGGTTTGCGGGACGGCACCGGGGAGCTGTTTTTT
TRBV5-5	TRBD1	TRBJ2-7	.	CASSLDTGTDYEQYF	TGTGCCAGCAGCTTGGACACCGGGACAGACTACGAGCAGTACTTC
TRBV9	.	TRBJ2-3	.	CASAGVRDTQYF	TGTGCCAGCGCAGGGGTAAGGGATACGCAGTATTTT
TRBV5-6	.	TRBJ1-3	.	CASSLPGESGNTIYF	TGTGCCAGCAGCTTGCCGGGGGAATCTGGAAACACCATATATTTT
TRBV7-3	TRBD2	TRBJ2-3	.	CASSRGLVTDTQYF	TGTGCCAGCAGTCGCGGACTAGTGACAGATACGCAGTATTTT
TRBV15	TRBD1	TRBJ2-5	.	CATSRDRDRVKETQYF	TGTGCCACCAGCAGAGATAGGGACAGGGTTAAAGAGACCCAGTACTTC
TRBV7-9	TRBD1	TRBJ2-7	once	CASSLPGQGFYEQYF	TGTGCCAGCAGCCTACCGGGACAGGGCTTCTACGAGCAGTACTTC
TRBV7-3	TRBD1	TRBJ1-6	.	CASSLWGAGGNSPLHF	TGTGCCAGCAGCTTATGGGGGGCAGGGGGAAATTCACCCCTCCACTTT
TRBV27	.	TRBJ2-1	few	CAASRSSYNEQFF	TGTGCCGCCTCGCGGAGCTCCTACAATGAGCAGTTCTTC
TRBV28	.	TRBJ1-2	.	CASRRPGANYGYTF	TGTGCCAGCAGGCGGCCAGGGGCCAACTATGGCTACACCTTC
TRBV6-5	TRBD1	TRBJ1-2	.	CASTRTGVYGYTF	TGTGCCAGCACTAGAACAGGGGTCTATGGCTACACCTTC
TRBV19	.	TRBJ1-2	.	CASSTRRVNYGYTF	TGTGCCAGTAGTACCCGTCGGGTTAACTATGGCTACACCTTC
TRBV5-1	.	TRBJ2-3	.	CASSASGTPISTDTQYF	TGCGCCAGCAGCGCCTCCGGGACACCGATTTCCACAGATACGCAGTATTTT
TRBV7-3	.	TRBJ1-1	once	CASSLKGSSGEAFF	TGTGCCAGCAGCTTAAAGGGAAGCTCGGGGGAAGCTTTCTTT
TRBV10-3	TRBD1	TRBJ1-4	.	CATSGTGAVNEKLFF	TGTGCCACCTCCGGGACAGGGGCAGTTAATGAAAAACTGTTTTTT
TRBV7-2	TRBD2	TRBJ2-7	.	CASSPRASGPYEQYF	TGTGCCAGCAGCCCAAGGGCTAGCGGCCCCTACGAGCAGTACTTC
TRBV28	.	TRBJ1-1	.	CASSFGGMNTEAFF	TGTGCCAGCAGTTTTGGGGGGATGAACACTGAAGCTTTCTTT
TRBV9	.	TRBJ1-4	.	CASSVGSGRSNEKLFF	TGTGCCAGCAGCGTAGGGTCAGGGAGGTCTAATGAAAAACTGTTTTTT
TRBV28	.	TRBJ1-1	.	CASRIDRLNTEAFF	TGTGCCAGCAGGATCGACAGGCTGAACACTGAAGCTTTCTTT
TRBV28	TRBD1	TRBJ1-2	.	CASSIGQVGSYGYTF	TGTGCCAGCAGTATCGGACAGGTTGGTAGCTATGGCTACACCTTC
TRBV28	.	TRBJ1-1	.	CASSHAEVRSTEAFF	TGTGCCAGCAGTCATGCGGAGGTACGAAGCACTGAAGCTTTCTTT
TRBV23-1	.	TRBJ1-1	.	CASSLAGKAFF	TGCGCCAGCAGTCTGGCGGGAAAAGCTTTCTTT
TRBV5-1	.	TRBJ2-5	.	CASSWTRLGTETQYF	TGCGCCAGCAGCTGGACAAGACTAGGTACTGAGACCCAGTACTTC
TRBV28	TRBD1	TRBJ1-5	.	CASSFTGASNQPQHF	TGTGCCAGCAGTTTCACAGGGGCTAGCAATCAGCCCCAGCATTTT
TRBV6-5	TRBD1	TRBJ1-1	.	CASSYFQGARTEAFF	TGTGCCAGCAGTTACTTTCAGGGGGCGCGGACTGAAGCTTTCTTT
TRBV2	TRBD2	TRBJ2-1	.	CASSLGPGLAGGIEQFF	TGTGCCAGCAGTCTGGGCCCCGGACTAGCGGGGGGGATTGAGCAGTTCTTC